This T cell receptor (beta chain) was sequenced for a study of blood T cell repertoires in COVID-19. Study background: Sites in the United States, Italy and Spain provided acute and convalescent COVID-19 samples. PBMCs, B-cell-depleted T cells, or T cells were the source of the cDNA or gDNA that made up the material.

TCRdb keeps only in-frame clones here, not all; method: immunoSEQ multiplex PCR. This sample yields roughly 100,000 clones, of which around 84% are seen a single time; 4.5% belongs to the top ten. The CDR3 consists of 14 residues. V was clipped by 4 bases and J by 7 bases; unmatched bases: 5. The germline gives CDR1 SGHRS, CDR2 YFSETQ. The material sequenced was peripheral blood. The chain employs TRBV5-1 and TRBJ1-4; TRBD1 matches at 9 bases. The sequence derives from a human donor in a cohort sampled during active COVID-19. CDR3 DNA: TGCGCCAGCAGCCTGGGACAGGGACCTGAAAAACTGTTTTTT. Translating it yields CASSLGQGPEKLFF.